This TCR beta chain was sequenced in a study of OX40 agonist ivuxolimab in advanced cancers. Study in general: Patients' therapy was ivuxolimab, an antibody that acts as an agonist of OX40 (CD134). Broader study findings: At doses 0.1 to 3.0 mg/kg, CD4+ and CD8+ clones expanded. The mean number of expanded clones was higher in CD8+ T cells than in CD4+.

Details on this clone: The antigen remains unidentified. Other DNA variants within this sample encode the same CDR3.

Repertoires were generated with immunoSEQ multiplex PCR, while TCRdb's copy carries only in-frame clones and drops some. Of about 51,000 clones in the sample, 84% are singletons; the top ten hold 3%. This sequence was found in an adult with an advanced solid tumor such as melanoma, head and neck, liver or kidney cancer. The sample in question was CD4+ or CD8+ T cells sorted from blood, obtained in a trial of the OX40 agonist ivuxolimab.

CDR3 sequence: CASSLWTGMGGNQPQHF. For the CDR3, the DNA is TGTGCCAGCAGTTTATGGACGGGTATGGGTGGCAATCAGCCCCAGCATTTT. This chain connects TRBV28 to TRBJ1-5; no definite D call. The germline CDR1 and CDR2 sequences are MDHEN and SYDVKM. Trimming removed 0 bases from V and 2 bases from J, with 14 bases in between. The CDR3 spans 17 residues.